This record concerns one T cell receptor (beta chain) sequence. Measured with immunoSEQ multiplex PCR; TCRdb has only the in-frame clones, and not every one. Seen here are more than 200,000 clones, 87% observed once, and the top ten hold 7.2%. Individuals drawn from 20 to 25 US areas were roughly 18 to 100 years old. The CDR3 covers 15 residues. Germline CDR1 SGHTA, CDR2 FQGNSA. The ends lost 4 bases at V and 3 bases at J; junction bases unmatched: 3. This sample is part of a study of blood T cell repertoires in COVID-19. Study details: In each case, the material was cDNA or gDNA derived from T cells, B-cell-depleted T cells, or PBMCs.

This receptor was identified in a man between 25 and 39 years old in a cohort exposed to, infected with or recovered from COVID-19 (not recorded which). Specimen: PBMCs or T cells enriched from blood (not recorded which). The J gene is TRBJ2-7, the V gene TRBV7-2; 13 nucleotides align to TRBD2. CDR3 DNA sequence: TGTGCCAGCAGCTCGGGGACTAGCGGGATCTACGAGCAGTACTTC. The encoded protein is CASSSGTSGIYEQYF.